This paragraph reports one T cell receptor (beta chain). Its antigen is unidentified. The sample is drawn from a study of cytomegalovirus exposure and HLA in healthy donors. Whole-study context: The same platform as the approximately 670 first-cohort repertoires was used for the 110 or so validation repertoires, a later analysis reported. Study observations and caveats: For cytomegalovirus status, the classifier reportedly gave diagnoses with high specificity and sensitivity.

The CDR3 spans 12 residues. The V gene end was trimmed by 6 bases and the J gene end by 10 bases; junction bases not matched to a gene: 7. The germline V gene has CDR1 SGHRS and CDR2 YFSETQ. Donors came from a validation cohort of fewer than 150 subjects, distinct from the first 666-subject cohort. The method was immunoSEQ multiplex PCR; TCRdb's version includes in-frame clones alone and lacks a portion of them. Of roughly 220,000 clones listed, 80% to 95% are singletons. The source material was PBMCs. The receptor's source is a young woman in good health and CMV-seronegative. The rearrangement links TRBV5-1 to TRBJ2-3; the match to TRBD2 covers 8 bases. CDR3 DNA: TGCGCCAGCAAGGCGGGGGGCCAGGCGCAGTATTTT. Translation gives CASKAGGQAQYF.